What follows are 5 T cell receptor beta chains derived from one specimen sequenced in a study of T cells after yellow fever vaccination. TCRdb reprocessed the 5' RACE reads with MiXCR, giving one entry per CDR3 protein. Counted here are 200,000 to 300,000 distinct CDR3 sequences, roughly 3.5% occurring once; the ten biggest clones make up around 19%. Specimen: PBMCs, collected 15 days after the yellow fever booster vaccination. The receptors originated from a young man who received the YFV17D yellow fever vaccine.

A few counts support this clonotype. The DNA for the CDR3 is TGTGCCATGAGAGGACAGGTCGGTTCACCCCTCCACTTT. Encoded protein: CAMRGQVGSPLHF. J is TRBJ1-6 and V is TRBV10-3, with 7 bases identical to TRBD1. Germline loops: CDR1 ENHRY, CDR2 SYGVKD. The junction had 8 bases not matched to a gene; V was cut back by 9 bases and J by 9 bases. The CDR3 extends over 13 amino acids.

The chain links TRBV4-2 to TRBJ1-2; D not certain. V dropped 1 base and J dropped 1 base, with 10 bases sitting between them. Looked up from germline, CDR1 is LGHNA and CDR2 is YNFKEQ. The CDR3 totals 15 residues. CDR3 in DNA: TGTGCCAGCAGCCAAGGACTGGGATATAACTATGGCTACACCTTC. The encoded protein is CASSQGLGYNYGYTF.

This clonotype was observed many times. J is TRBJ2-7 and V is TRBV6-5; 9 bases match TRBD2. The CDR3 is 14 amino acids. V was pared by 6 bases and J by 6 bases, with 9 bases of the junction left unmatched. Germline lookup yields CDR1 MNHEY and CDR2 SVGAGI. The CDR3 region is CASSPGGGVFEQYF. The CDR3 DNA follows: TGTGCCAGCAGCCCCGGCGGGGGGGTCTTCGAGCAGTACTTC.

This clonotype showed up many times. V and J are TRBV5-1 and TRBJ1-1; D unclear. The CDR3 consists of 14 residues. V shed 3 bases and J shed 1 base, with 10 bases lying between them. Per the germline V gene, CDR1 is SGHRS and CDR2 is YFSETQ. CDR3 region: CASSSGRENTEAFF. The CDR3 DNA reads as TGCGCCAGCAGCTCCGGACGGGAGAACACTGAAGCTTTCTTT.

The table lists this clonotype with a few counts. The chain is built from TRBV18 and TRBJ1-2; maybe TRBD1 (5 bases). The CDR3 has 16 amino acids. Germline V gene data show CDR1 as KGHSH and CDR2 as LQKENI. Trimming removed 3 bases at V and 2 bases at J, with 16 bases between. The CDR3 nucleotides read TGTGCCAGCTCACCCAGGGAAAAGAGTTCAAACTATGGCTACACCTTC. Translating it yields CASSPREKSSNYGYTF.